The sequence of this T cell receptor (beta chain) was determined in a study of control samples from healthy donors and cancer patients. TCRdb's table, derived via immunoSEQ multiplex PCR, lists solely in-frame clones and lacks some. Of 200,000 to 250,000 clones in the sample, 90% to 95% were seen once. V lost 1 base to trimming and J lost 0 bases; unmatched junction nucleotides: 12. Germline V gene lookup returns CDR1 SGHNT and CDR2 YYREEE (reference sequence). This CDR3 has 19 amino acids. The V and J genes are TRBV5-4 and TRBJ2-7; TRBD1 agrees at 11 bases. The sample comprised blood. The source of this sequence is a man in his forties or fifties in good health. This chain's CDR3 is CASSLHRDRGTQSSYEQYV. The CDR3 coding sequence is TGTGCCAGCAGCTTGCACCGGGACAGGGGGACGCAGAGCTCCTACGAGCAGTACGTC.